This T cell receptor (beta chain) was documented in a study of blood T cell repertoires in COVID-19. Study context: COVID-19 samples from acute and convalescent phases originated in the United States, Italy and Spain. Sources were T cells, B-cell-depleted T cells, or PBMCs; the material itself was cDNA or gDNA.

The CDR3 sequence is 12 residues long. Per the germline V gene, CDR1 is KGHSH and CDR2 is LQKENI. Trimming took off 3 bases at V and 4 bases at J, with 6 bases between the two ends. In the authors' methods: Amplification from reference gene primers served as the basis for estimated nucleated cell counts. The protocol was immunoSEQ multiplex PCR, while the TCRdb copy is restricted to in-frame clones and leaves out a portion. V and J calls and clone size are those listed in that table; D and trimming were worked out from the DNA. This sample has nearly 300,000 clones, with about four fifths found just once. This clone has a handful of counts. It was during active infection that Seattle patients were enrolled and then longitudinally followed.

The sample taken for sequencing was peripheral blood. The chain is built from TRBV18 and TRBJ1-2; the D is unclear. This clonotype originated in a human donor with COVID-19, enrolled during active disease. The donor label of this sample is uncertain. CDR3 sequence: CASSPDIYGYTF. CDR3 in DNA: TGTGCCAGCTCACCCGACATCTATGGCTACACCTTC.